The sequence of this T cell receptor (beta chain) was determined in a study of radiotherapy plus CTLA-4 blockade in lung cancer. Study-level results: How blood T cell clones changed early, along with interferon-beta, reportedly forecast response best.

The germline V gene encodes CDR1 MNHEY and CDR2 SMNVEV (reference sequence). The CDR3 runs 14 residues. V lost 6 bases, J lost 2 bases, and 11 bases lay in between. Data came from immunoSEQ multiplex PCR; TCRdb stores just in-frame clones and leaves some out. This repertoire shows approximately 48,000 clones, approximately 84% found once; its top ten account for 4.5% to 5%. There are a few counts of this clone. Its antigen is unknown. The specimen was peripheral blood, collected from a patient treated with radiotherapy plus ipilimumab. This TCR was sampled from a human donor with non-small cell lung cancer whose response to radiotherapy plus ipilimumab could not be evaluated. The chain carries TRBV27 and TRBJ1-5, with a weak D call TRBD1 (6 bases). The CDR3 here is CASSQQGGNQPQHF. Written as DNA, the CDR3 is TGTGCCAGCAGCCAACAGGGCGGCAATCAGCCCCAGCATTTT.